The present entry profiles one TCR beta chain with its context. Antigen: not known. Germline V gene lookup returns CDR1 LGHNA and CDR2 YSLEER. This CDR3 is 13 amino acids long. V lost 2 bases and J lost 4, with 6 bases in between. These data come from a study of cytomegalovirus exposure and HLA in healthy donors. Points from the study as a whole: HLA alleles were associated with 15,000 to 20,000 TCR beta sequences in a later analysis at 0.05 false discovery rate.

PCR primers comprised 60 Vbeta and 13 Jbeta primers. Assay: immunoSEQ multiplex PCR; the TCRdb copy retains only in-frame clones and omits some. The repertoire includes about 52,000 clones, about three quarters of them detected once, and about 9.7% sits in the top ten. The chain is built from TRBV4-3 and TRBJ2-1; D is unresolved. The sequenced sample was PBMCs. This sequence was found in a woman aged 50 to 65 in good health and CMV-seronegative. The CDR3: CASSQYGYNEQFF. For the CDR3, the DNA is TGCGCCAGCAGCCAATACGGGTACAATGAGCAGTTCTTC.